This T cell receptor (beta chain) was found in a study of beta chain features in type 1 diabetes. Study context: When patients were set against healthy donors, age, gender and cell yields were similar. Sorted cells numbering under 110 million were examined across all samples. Findings of the study overall: Within the patient group, naive, central memory and Treg TCRB repertoires appeared more similar to each other than within healthy donors. Shortening of TCRB CDR3s, moderate but significant, appeared in all four CD4+ subsets of Type 1 diabetes patients.

Every isolated RNA sample was fully reverse transcribed, so sequencing captured expressed TCRB transcripts. Naive, central memory and regulatory T cell samples yielded around 3.3 million reads on average. TCRdb's copy holds only in-frame clones and misses some; the assay was immunoSEQ multiplex PCR. The sample contains around 170,000 clones, roughly 10% of which appear only once. This clone appeared a few times. As yet, its antigen is unknown. The CDR3 runs to 15 residues. Germline assignment: CDR1 MNHNS and CDR2 SASEGT. Trimming pared 0 bases from V and 3 bases from J, leaving 12 bases between. This sequence joins TRBV6-1 and TRBJ2-7, with a possible D match to TRBD1 (6 bases). The TCR comes from a woman aged 25-40 years with type 1 diabetes. Sequenced sample: central memory CD4+ T cells from blood. CDR3 bases: TGTGCCAGCAGTGAAGCCGCAGGGGTGAGCTACGAGCAGTACTTC. Protein sequence: CASSEAAGVSYEQYF.